This TCR beta chain was documented in a study of CD8+ T cells in alopecia areata. About the study: Treated patients were dosed with oral tofacitinib, taking 5 to 10 mg twice daily. Severity was scored as percentage of affected scalp area in treated patients. Study-level findings and limits: An increase in clonality over normal scalp was evident in lesional scalp, especially alopecia totalis/universalis.

RNA extraction and reverse transcription yielded cDNA as sequencing template. The method was immunoSEQ multiplex PCR; TCRdb's version includes in-frame clones alone and lacks a portion of them. Here the sample spans about 180,000 clones, 53% being singletons. Indicated treatment: oral pan-JAK inhibitor, 5-10 mg twice daily. As concerns this clone: Its target is unknown.

The sequence was obtained from a human donor with alopecia areata. Here the sequenced sample was CD8+ T cells sorted from blood, taken at week 24, from a patient treated with tofacitinib.

This CDR3 reads CASSPGTGRHEQYF. CDR3 DNA sequence: TGTGCCAGCAGCCCCGGGACAGGGAGGCACGAGCAGTACTTC. The gene calls are TRBV7-9 and TRBJ2-7; 9 bases agree with TRBD1. CDR1 and CDR2 from the germline V gene are SEHNR and FQNEAQ (reference sequence). The CDR3 runs 14 residues. The junction had 7 bases not matched to a gene; V was cut back by 5 bases and J by 5 bases.